A selection of T cell receptor beta chains follows, all from one sample in a study of identical twins. One entry per CDR3 protein, called by TCRdb with MiXCR from the 5' RACE reads. The table records 1.5 million to 2 million distinct CDR3 sequences, under 35% of them present only once. The sample was cord blood. The receptors come from a newborn girl in good health. CDR3s include the opening cysteine and the closing phenylalanine or tryptophan. D genes are given only for firm matches. Size tells how often a clone was seen (once, few, many) or the class of an expanded clone, and some rows leave it out.

J | D | V | size | DNA | CDR3
TRBJ2-1 | . | TRBV20-1 | few | TGCAGTGCTGCCCCAAATGAGCAGTTCTTC | CSAAPNEQFF
TRBJ1-1 | TRBD1 | TRBV7-6 | . | TGTGCCAGCAGCCCCCGACAGGGCCTGGTAGCTTTCTTT | CASSPRQGLVAFF
TRBJ1-2 | TRBD1 | TRBV6-6 | . | TGTGCCAGCAGTTCCCGGGACAGGGAGAAGAATGGCTACACCTTC | CASSSRDREKNGYTF
TRBJ2-4 | TRBD2 | TRBV11-2 | . | TGTGCCAGCAGCTTAGCTCGGGGGGGGAGTATGGCCAAAAACATTCAGTACTTC | CASSLARGGSMAKNIQYF
TRBJ2-1 | . | TRBV3-1 | few | TGTGCCAGCAGCCAAGAACCCCTTGCTAGGGAGCAGTTCTTC | CASSQEPLAREQFF
TRBJ2-3 | TRBD2 | TRBV4-2 | few | TGTGCCAGCAGCATCTACTCGAGCGGGGGCGCAGATACGCAGTATTTT | CASSIYSSGGADTQYF
TRBJ2-1 | . | TRBV13 | . | TGTGCCAGCAGCTTAAGACTGCGTGAGCAGTTCTTC | CASSLRLREQFF
TRBJ2-1 | TRBD2 | TRBV20-1 | . | TGCAGTGCTGGTCGTAGCGGGAGAGATCACAATGAGCAGTTCTTC | CSAGRSGRDHNEQFF
TRBJ1-4 | . | TRBV12-3/TRBV12-4 | . | TGTGCCAGCACCCTTTTCAGGGGAGCTAATGAAAAACTGTTTTTT | CASTLFRGANEKLFF
TRBJ2-4 | . | TRBV5-1 | . | TGCGCCAGCAGCTTGGATGGGGATGTCCGAGACTTC | CASSLDGDVRDF